This T cell receptor (beta chain) was sequenced for a study of CD8+CD57+ T cells in acquired aplastic anemia. The V end lost 3 bases, the J end lost 1 base, and 3 bases lay between the germline ends. CDR3 size: 12 residues. Germline V CDR1 and CDR2: SNHLY, FYNNEI. TCR beta VDJ and CDR3 profiling used genomic DNA as template. TCRdb re-derived calls from the reads in MiXCR, one entry per CDR3 protein. Among more than 100,000 distinct CDR3 sequences listed, roughly two fifths were seen once. This clonotype was picked up one time. This receptor was taken from a human donor in good health, serving as a control. The chain is built from TRBV2 and TRBJ1-1; D not resolved. The sequenced sample consisted of sorted CD4+, CD8+, or CD8+CD57+ T cells (not recorded which) from PBMCs. CDR3 region: CASSDKNTEAFF. In nucleotides, the CDR3 is TGTGCCAGCAGTGACAAGAACACTGAAGCTTTCTTT.